These 21 T cell receptor beta chains came from one sample sequenced in a study of early T cells in non-severe SARS-CoV-2 infection. MiXCR was run by TCRdb on the 5' RACE reads, yielding one entry per CDR3 protein. Of approximately 76,000 distinct CDR3 sequences in the sample, over 12% were seen once. Specimen: whole blood. Receptors were obtained from an adult who was a healthcare worker with PCR-confirmed SARS-CoV-2 infection or an uninfected control (not recorded which).

There are many counts of this clonotype. The V call is TRBV12-3 or TRBV12-4, the J call TRBJ2-7; 9 bases are a match to TRBD1. The CDR3 totals 14 residues. Germline trimming cut 4 bases from V and 5 bases from J; bases unmatched to any gene: 6. The CDR3: CASSWTGASDEQYF. The CDR3 DNA sequence: TGTGCCAGCAGTTGGACAGGGGCGAGTGACGAGCAGTACTTC.

In its sample, this clonotype was seen many times. J is TRBJ2-3 and V is TRBV29-1, with D perhaps TRBD1 (5 bases). This CDR3 is built from 12 residues. Germline CDR1 is SQVTM and CDR2 is ANQGSEA. Trimming left V 6 bases short and J 3 bases short, with 10 bases between. The CDR3 is CSVPAGTDTQYF. The CDR3 DNA reads as TGCAGCGTCCCCGCAGGGACAGATACGCAGTATTTT.

The chain is built from TRBV12-3 or TRBV12-4 and TRBJ1-5, with 7 bases fitting TRBD1. The CDR3 covers 14 residues. V shed 4 bases and J 5 bases; nucleotides not matched to a gene: 5. The CDR3 DNA is TGTGCCAGCAGTTCACAGGGGATCCATCAGCCCCAGCATTTT. Residues: CASSSQGIHQPQHF.

This clonotype showed up many times. The chain combines TRBV4-1 with TRBJ1-2, with D uncertain. Germline assignment: CDR1 MGHRA and CDR2 YSYEKL. This CDR3 comprises 13 residues. With 4 bases removed from V and 3 bases from J, the gap between germline ends came to 9 bases. The CDR3 DNA reads as TGCGCCAGCAGCCCCCAGGTATACTATGGCTACACCTTC. This codes for CASSPQVYYGYTF.

In this sample, this clonotype turned up many times. The rearrangement links TRBV6-5 to TRBJ2-2; D call uncertain. The CDR3 has 11 residues. V was cut by 6 bases and J by 8 bases, with 7 bases left in between. Germline V gene sequence: CDR1 MNHEY, CDR2 SVGAGI. The CDR3 here is CASRRQGELFF. Here the CDR3 DNA reads TGTGCCAGCAGGCGGCAGGGGGAGCTGTTTTTT.

This chain uses TRBV7-6 with TRBJ2-3; the D gene is possibly TRBD1 (5 bases). The CDR3 has 13 amino acids. CDR1 is SGHVS and CDR2 is FNYEAQ in the germline V gene. The V gene lost 1 base and the J gene lost 4 bases, with 6 bases spanning the gap. CDR3 region: CASSLEGADTQYF. Here the CDR3 DNA reads TGTGCCAGCAGCTTAGAAGGGGCAGATACGCAGTATTTT.

The V gene is TRBV28, the J gene TRBJ2-2, with a weak D call TRBD1 (6 bases). Per germline, CDR1 MDHEN and CDR2 SYDVKM. The CDR3 covers 15 residues. Trimming shortened V by 4 bases and J by 3 bases, and 12 bases separated the two germline ends. The DNA of the CDR3 is TGTGCCAGCAGTTCTGGGGACACACACACCGGGGAGCTGTTTTTT. Its protein product is CASSSGDTHTGELFF.

The gene calls are TRBV7-2 and TRBJ2-1; D is possibly TRBD1 (7 bases). This CDR3 is 16 amino acids long. Germline lookup yields CDR1 SGHTA and CDR2 FQGNSA. V lost 2 bases to trimming and J lost 4 bases, with 15 bases between them. The CDR3 sequence is CASSLRGGTVYNEQFF. CDR3 nucleotides: TGTGCCAGCAGCTTACGAGGAGGGACAGTATACAATGAGCAGTTCTTC.

This clonotype was picked up many times. This chain connects TRBV15 to TRBJ2-5; tentatively, D is TRBD2 (6 bases). The CDR3 runs to 15 residues. The V end was cut by 0 bases, the J end by 5 bases, with 13 bases between. Per germline, CDR1 LNHNV and CDR2 YYDKDF (reference sequence). CDR3 sequence (DNA): TGTGCCACCAGCAGAGACGCCGGAGGGCCGGAGACCCAGTACTTC. It codes for CATSRDAGGPETQYF.

The V gene is TRBV6-2 or TRBV6-3, the J gene TRBJ2-2, with 7 bases that match TRBD1. Germline V lookup: CDR1 MNHEY, CDR2 SVGEGT. The CDR3 extends over 13 amino acids. Trimming took 8 bases from V and 4 from J; bases not matched to a gene: 4. In nucleotides, the CDR3 is TGTGCCAGCGGGACAGACTTCACCGGGGAGCTGTTTTTT. It yields the protein CASGTDFTGELFF.

This sequence joins TRBV29-1 and TRBJ2-7; 9 positions match TRBD1. The J segment lost 4 bases and the V segment lost 5 bases, leaving 12 bases of the junction unmatched. The CDR3 runs 15 residues. Per the germline V gene, CDR1 is SQVTM and CDR2 is ANQGSEA. CDR3 amino acids: CSVPVTGGAGYEQYF. The DNA for the CDR3 is TGCAGCGTTCCTGTCACAGGGGGCGCCGGATACGAGCAGTACTTC.

This clonotype was detected only a few times. V usage is TRBV20-1 and J usage is TRBJ2-1; D is uncertain. Germline assignment: CDR1 DFQATT and CDR2 SNEGSKA (reference sequence). V was shortened by 5 bases and J by 8 bases, with 16 bases between the two germline ends. This CDR3 region has 13 residues. The CDR3: CSASTWALDEQFF. CDR3 nucleotides: TGCAGTGCTTCGACCTGGGCCTTGGATGAGCAGTTCTTC.

This chain connects TRBV5-4 to TRBJ1-5; TRBD1 is a possible D gene (6 bases). CDR1 and CDR2 from the germline V gene are SGHNT and YYREEE (reference sequence). The CDR3 loop spans 13 amino acids. V gave up 4 bases and J gave up 4 bases, with 9 bases separating them. The CDR3, as DNA: TGTGCCAGCAGCCATCAGGGGAATCAGCCCCAGCATTTT. Translating gives CASSHQGNQPQHF. Filled out from reference TRBV5-4 and TRBJ1-5, the complete variable domain reads ETGVTQSPTHLIKTRGQQVTLRCSSQSGHNTVSWYQQALGQGPQFIFQYYREEENGRGNFPPRFSGLQFPNYSSELNVNALELDDSALYLCASSHQGNQPQHFGDGTRLSIL.

This clonotype was seen many times. J is TRBJ2-5 and V is TRBV12-3 or TRBV12-4; D possibly corresponds to TRBD2 (5 bases). The CDR3 is 15 residues long. V shed 5 bases and J shed 0 bases, with 13 bases lying between them. The CDR3 DNA follows: TGTGCCAGCAGTCCGCGGGCAACGTACCAAGAGACCCAGTACTTC. It specifies CASSPRATYQETQYF.

The gene calls are TRBV27 and TRBJ2-7, with D possibly being TRBD1 or TRBD2 (5 bases each). Per the germline V gene, CDR1 is MNHEY and CDR2 is SMNVEV (reference sequence). The CDR3 is 14 residues long. With 2 bases removed from V and 6 bases from J, the gap between germline ends came to 14 bases. The CDR3 spells CASSLRDTGREQYF. In nucleotides, the CDR3 is TGTGCCAGCAGTTTAAGGGATACGGGGCGCGAGCAGTACTTC.

This clonotype showed up many times. This chain links TRBV7-6 with TRBJ1-1; no clear D. V was clipped by 1 base and J by 0 bases, with 6 bases between them. This CDR3 contains 14 residues. Germline-derived CDR1 and CDR2 are SGHVS and FNYEAQ. The CDR3 protein is CASSLGRVNTEAFF. DNA of the CDR3: TGTGCCAGCAGCTTAGGACGGGTGAACACTGAAGCTTTCTTT.

This chain connects TRBV5-1 to TRBJ2-3, with TRBD1 identical over 7 bases. V shed 4 bases and J 1 base; nucleotides not matched to a gene: 15. CDR3 size: 18 residues. Germline V gives CDR1 SGHRS, CDR2 YFSETQ. The CDR3 DNA reads TGCGCCAGCAGCCTCGGAAGTACGCGACAGGGCCGCACAGATACGCAGTATTTT. Translation: CASSLGSTRQGRTDTQYF.

This clonotype was picked up many times. CDR3 coding DNA: TGTGCCAGCAGCTTAATAGGGACAGGGGGTCCCATGAACACTGAAGCTTTCTTT. Its translation is CASSLIGTGGPMNTEAFF. The chain carries TRBV7-3 and TRBJ1-1; 11 positions agree with TRBD1. Germline CDR1 and CDR2: SGHTA and FQGTGA. There are 18 residues in the CDR3. Trimming removed 1 base from V and 0 bases from J; junction bases left unmatched: 7.

The V and J genes are TRBV2 and TRBJ2-3; 7 bases are a match to TRBD1. The CDR3 has 15 residues. Germline trimming cut 3 bases from V and 1 base from J; bases unmatched to any gene: 4. Germline CDR1 and CDR2: SNHLY and FYNNEI. The CDR3 protein is CASSDPTGGTDTQYF. Written as DNA, the CDR3 is TGTGCCAGCAGTGACCCTACAGGGGGCACAGATACGCAGTATTTT. Based on the CDR3 plus reference TRBV2 and TRBJ2-3, the full variable domain is EPEVTQTPSHQVTQMGQEVILRCVPISNHLYFYWYRQILGQKVEFLVSFYNNEISEKSEIFDDQFSVERPDGSNFTLKIRSTKLEDSAMYFCASSDPTGGTDTQYFGPGTRLTVL.

This clonotype was seen only a few times. The CDR3, as DNA: TGTGCCAGCAGCCAAGAGGGCCCGGATGATGAGCAGTTCTTC. Translation: CASSQEGPDDEQFF. This chain connects TRBV3-1 to TRBJ2-1, with D hard to call. The CDR3 is 14 amino acids. Trimming shortened V by 0 bases and J by 8 bases, and 11 bases separated the two germline ends. The germline V gene has CDR1 LGHDT and CDR2 YNNKEL (reference sequence).

This clonotype was found a few times. The V call is TRBV11-2, the J call TRBJ2-5; D perhaps matches TRBD1 (5 bases). V lost 5 bases to trimming and J lost 3 bases, with 13 bases between them. This CDR3 is 14 amino acids long. CDR1 is SGHAT and CDR2 is FQNNGV in the germline V gene. CDR3 protein: CASSPRQREETQYF. The CDR3 nucleotides are TGTGCCAGCAGCCCGCGACAGAGAGAAGAGACCCAGTACTTC.